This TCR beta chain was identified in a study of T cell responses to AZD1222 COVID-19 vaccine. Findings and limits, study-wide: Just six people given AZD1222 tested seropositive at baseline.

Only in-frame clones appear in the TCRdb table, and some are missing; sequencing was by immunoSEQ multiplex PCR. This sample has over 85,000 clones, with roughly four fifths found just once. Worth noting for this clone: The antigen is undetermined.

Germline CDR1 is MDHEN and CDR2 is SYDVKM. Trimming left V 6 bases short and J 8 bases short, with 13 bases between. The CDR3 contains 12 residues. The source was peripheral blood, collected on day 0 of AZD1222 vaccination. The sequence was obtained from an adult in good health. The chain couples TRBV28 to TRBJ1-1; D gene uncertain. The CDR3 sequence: CASRTTGVEAFF. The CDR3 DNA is TGTGCCAGCAGGACTACCGGGGTAGAAGCTTTCTTT.